This record concerns one TCR beta chain sequence. This specimen belongs to a study of blood T cell repertoires in COVID-19. The wider study: Researchers got acute and convalescent COVID-19 samples from the United States, Italy and Spain. The cDNA or gDNA used as material had been derived from T cells, B-cell-depleted T cells, or PBMCs.

Generated by immunoSEQ multiplex PCR, the TCRdb table keeps only in-frame clones and is missing some. This table holds some 530,000 clones, approximately 90% found once. The CDR3 runs to 15 residues. Germline V gene sequence: CDR1 SGDLS, CDR2 YYNGEE. V lost 4 bases to trimming and J lost 5 bases; unmatched junction nucleotides: 8. Participants' reported clinical history set cohort assignment. Two negative PCRs, clearance, or symptom resolution characterized the recovered Cohort 3 donors. This TCR came from a woman aged 60-75 years who had recovered from COVID-19. The sample taken for sequencing was PBMCs or T cells enriched from blood (not recorded which). The J gene is TRBJ1-4, the V gene TRBV9; 7 positions match TRBD1. The CDR3 coding sequence is TGTGCCAGCAGCTCCCGGGGGACAGACAATGAAAAACTGTTTTTT. Its translation is CASSSRGTDNEKLFF. The whole variable domain, filled in from reference TRBV9 and TRBJ1-4, reads DSGVTQTPKHLITATGQRVTLRCSPRSGDLSVYWYQQSLDQGLQFLIQYYNGEERAKGNILERFSAQQFPDLHSELNLSSLELGDSALYFCASSSRGTDNEKLFFGSGTQLSVL.